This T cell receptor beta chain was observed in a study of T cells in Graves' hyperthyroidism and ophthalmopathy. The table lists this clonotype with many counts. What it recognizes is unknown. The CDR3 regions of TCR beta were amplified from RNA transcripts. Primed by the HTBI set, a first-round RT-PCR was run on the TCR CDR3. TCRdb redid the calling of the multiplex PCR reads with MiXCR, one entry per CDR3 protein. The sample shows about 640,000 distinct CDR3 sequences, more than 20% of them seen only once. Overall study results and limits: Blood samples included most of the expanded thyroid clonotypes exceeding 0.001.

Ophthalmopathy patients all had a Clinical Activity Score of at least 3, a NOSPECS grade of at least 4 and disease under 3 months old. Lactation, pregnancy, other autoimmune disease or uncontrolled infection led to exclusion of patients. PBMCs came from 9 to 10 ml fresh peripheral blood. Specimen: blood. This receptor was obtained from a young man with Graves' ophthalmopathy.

In DNA, the CDR3 is TGTGCCAGCAGCTTAGCAGACGGAATTTACGAGCAGTACTTC. It is translated as CASSLADGIYEQYF. The chain employs TRBV7-9 and TRBJ2-7, with D unclear. This CDR3 comprises 14 residues. Trimming removed 0 bases at V and 4 bases at J, with 10 bases between. Germline values: CDR1 SEHNR, CDR2 FQNEAQ (reference sequence).